This T cell receptor beta chain comes out of a study of blood T cells in healthy people across ages. Study-wide context: T cells yielded about one barcoded beta molecule per two cells through template switching. Study-wide results and caveats: Relative to aged donors, long-lived donors carried more naive CD4+ cells and displayed higher diversity. Bulk PBMC profiling left naive and antigen-experienced comparisons inconclusive. Older age coincided with a roughly linear decline in TCR beta diversity per million T cells.

Concerning this clonotype itself: Antigen specificity is unknown.

Through a sample-barcoded 5' primer and a J-beta primer mix, a second PCR was run for roughly 6 to 12 cycles. Each CDR3 protein is one row after TCRdb ran MiXCR on the 5' RACE reads. Here the sample spans 1,800,000 or so distinct CDR3 sequences, about 39% being singletons. The sequence derives from a human donor in good health. Sample: blood.

CDR3 nucleotide sequence: TGCAGTGCTCCCGGACAGGGTTCTTTTTACGAGCAGTACTTC. This encodes CSAPGQGSFYEQYF. This chain joins TRBV20-1 and TRBJ2-5, with TRBD1 matching 8 bases. The J call may be faulty, since TRBJ2-7 better matches the DNA end. The CDR3 extends over 14 amino acids. Germline-derived CDR1 and CDR2 are DFQATT and SNEGSKA (reference sequence).